The subject of this entry is one T cell receptor (beta chain). Its antigen remains unidentified. No much larger clone exists at a distance of one base, and base qualities are not known. From its cysteine to its phenylalanine, the CDR3 spans 11 amino acids. Just CDR3 DNA is preserved here, 33 bases in frame from base 1. V is clipped by 4 bases and J by 4 bases, and the sequence between their germline boundaries is 7 bases long. Reading the germline V gene gives CDR1 SQVTM and CDR2 ANQGSEA. This specimen belongs to a study of OX40 agonist ivuxolimab in advanced cancers. At the level of the whole study: The costimulatory receptor OX40 (CD134) was targeted by ivuxolimab, a fully human IgG2 agonistic monoclonal antibody. Peripheral TCRbeta sequencing was intended to test whether TCR sequence diversity was altered and clonal T-cell expansion was caused by ivuxolimab. The paper reports the monotherapy dose-escalation portion (N ≈ 50 patients) of the phase I ivuxolimab trial. Partial responses were achieved by three dose-escalation patients, of whom one had hepatocellular carcinoma and two had cutaneous melanoma. Intravenous ivuxolimab was administered to patients every 2 weeks at six dose levels: 0.01, 0.1, 0.3, 1.5, 3 and 10 mg/kg. Patients were allowed to have had prior anti-PD-1, anti-PD-L1 or anti-CTLA-4 therapy, and approximately 43% of the dose-escalation patients had previously received checkpoint inhibitors. In the dose-escalation cohort, 65% to 85% of patients were male, and the mean age was 60 years with a range of about 20 to 79. Of the 50 to 55 dose-escalation patients, hepatocellular carcinoma was present in about 20, melanoma in some 15, renal cell carcinoma in 9 and head and neck cancer in 9.

To sequence the TCRbeta CDR3 region, genomic DNA was isolated from the sorted cells. The immunoSEQ Assay was used for sequencing of TCRbeta CDR3 regions. TCRdb mirrors the immuneACCESS table, restricted to in-frame sequences. Some clones are absent from its copies; in checked studies, under half trace to an unresolved V gene, and the reason for the others is unknown. The sample records tens of thousands of clones, approximately 87% of which are singletons. Jointly, the top ten make up just under 7% of the sample. The trial excluded patients who had a history of autoimmune disease or were on systemic immunosuppression. Peripheral blood for TCR sequencing was drawn from every dose cohort at baseline, at cycle 4 day 1 and at cycle 7 day 1. The samples were drawn from a first-in-human, open-label, multicenter phase I dose-escalation trial of ivuxolimab. The trial enrolled adults with locally advanced or metastatic head and neck squamous cell, hepatocellular, melanoma or renal cell carcinoma. CD4+ and CD8+ T cells were sorted separately from peripheral blood before TCR sequencing.

General conclusions and limits of the study: At doses from 0.1 to 3.0 mg/kg, clonal expansion was seen in both CD4+ and CD8+ blood T cells between baseline and week 6. Low levels of normalized T-cell clonal expansion were also shown by some nonresponding patients. In the 0.1-3.0 mg/kg groups, partial responders were among the patients with the lowest normalized peripheral clonal expansion, particularly in CD8+ T cells. On average, CD8+ T cells showed more expanded clones than CD4+ T cells after ivuxolimab. Antigen specificity was not determined for the clonally expanded peripheral T cells.

The sequence joins TRBV29-1 to TRBJ2-5, with a weak D call of TRBD2 (5 bases match). The sequencing used CD4+ or CD8+ T cells sorted from blood, collected in a trial of the OX40 agonist ivuxolimab. The receptor was derived from an adult with an advanced solid tumor such as melanoma, head and neck, liver or kidney cancer. The bases are TGCAGCGTTGCCAGCGGAGAGACCCAGTACTTC. It translates as CSVASGETQYF.